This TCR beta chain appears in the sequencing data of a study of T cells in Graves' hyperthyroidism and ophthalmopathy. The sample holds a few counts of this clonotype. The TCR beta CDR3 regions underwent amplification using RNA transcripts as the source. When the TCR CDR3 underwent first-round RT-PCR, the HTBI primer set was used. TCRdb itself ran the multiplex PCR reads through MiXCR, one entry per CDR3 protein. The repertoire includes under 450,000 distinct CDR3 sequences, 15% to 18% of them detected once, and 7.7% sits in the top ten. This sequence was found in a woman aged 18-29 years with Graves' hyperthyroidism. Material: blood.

The CDR3 DNA follows: TGTGCCACCAGCAGAGCATGGGGGGGACCTCAAGAGACCCAGTACTTC. It codes for CATSRAWGGPQETQYF. V gene TRBV15 combines with J gene TRBJ2-5, with 7 bases aligning to TRBD2. This CDR3 spans 16 amino acids. Unmatched junction bases numbered 7, after V lost 1 base and J lost 2 bases. Germline V CDR1 and CDR2: LNHNV, YYDKDF (reference sequence).